The sequence of this TCR beta chain was determined in a study of shared clonotypes between healthy human individuals. Study-wide context: Donors had three CD4 naive, three CD4 memory, two CD8 naive and one CD8 memory plate apiece.

The V gene lost 0 bases and the J gene lost 4 bases, with 5 bases spanning the gap. CDR3 length: 12 residues. Germline CDR1 reads SGHRS; CDR2 reads YFSETQ. Clones were sequenced by immunoSEQ multiplex PCR, and TCRdb holds only the in-frame ones, with some missing. The sample has some 1 million clones; around 74% are singletons. This clone was counted only a few times. The sample was memory CD4+ T cells sorted from blood. Described subset: CD45RA-negative fraction. J is TRBJ2-7 and V is TRBV5-1, with D uncertain. The sequence came from a young man in good health. In nucleotides, the CDR3 is TGCGCCAGCAGCTTGGACAAATACGAGCAGTACTTC. This encodes CASSLDKYEQYF.